The source of this TCR beta chain is a study of cytomegalovirus exposure and HLA in healthy donors. Sample share makes this clone medium-sized. The PCR was carried out with 60 Vbeta primers and 13 Jbeta primers. Assay used: immunoSEQ multiplex PCR; TCRdb lists only in-frame clones, some missing. Of around 170,000 clones listed, 80% to 85% were seen once; the top ten hold less than 7%. V gave up 8 bases and J gave up 2 bases, with 6 bases separating them. This CDR3 is 11 amino acids long. The germline V gene encodes CDR1 MNHEY and CDR2 SVGAGI. Sequences were obtained from PBMCs. The chain is built from TRBV6-5 and TRBJ2-5; D unresolved. This sequence originates from a man aged 40-55 years in good health and CMV-seropositive. The CDR3 reads CASGTQETQYF. The CDR3 region has the DNA TGTGCCAGCGGTACTCAAGAGACCCAGTACTTC.